This T cell receptor (beta chain) was observed in a study of identical twins. Broader study findings: Surplus twin overlap in beta out-of-frame sequences was less pronounced. The analysis was cross-sectional rather than longitudinal within donors. Analyses of zero insertions could be partly confounded by invariant MAIT and iNKT cells. Compared with models, monozygotic twins showed more out-of-frame TCR alpha sharing.

TCRdb itself ran the 5' RACE reads through MiXCR, one entry per CDR3 protein. The sample lists just under 650,000 distinct CDR3 sequences; under 8.5% were seen once. This clonotype appeared a few times. The antigen remains undetermined. The sample was also linked to a second study, of yellow fever vaccine responses in identical twins.

The source is a woman aged 18-29 years in good health. The specimen sequenced was PBMCs.

As DNA, the CDR3 is TGTGCCAGCAGCCCTTTTCAAGGTACAGGGGGCACTGAAGCTTTCTTT. This gives the protein CASSPFQGTGGTEAFF. The chain links TRBV28 to TRBJ1-1, with 8 bases matching TRBD1. The CDR3 is 16 residues long. Germline CDR1 reads MDHEN; CDR2 reads SYDVKM. V shed 6 bases and J 4 bases; nucleotides not matched to a gene: 13.